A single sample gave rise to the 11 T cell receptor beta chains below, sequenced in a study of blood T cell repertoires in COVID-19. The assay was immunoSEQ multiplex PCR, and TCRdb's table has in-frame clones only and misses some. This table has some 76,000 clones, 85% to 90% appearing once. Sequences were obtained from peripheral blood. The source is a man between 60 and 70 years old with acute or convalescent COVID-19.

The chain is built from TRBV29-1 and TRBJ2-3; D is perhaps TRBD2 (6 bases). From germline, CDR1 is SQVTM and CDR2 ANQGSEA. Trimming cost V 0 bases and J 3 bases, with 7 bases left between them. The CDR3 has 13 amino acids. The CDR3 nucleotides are TGCAGCGTTGAAGAGGCGGGGACAGATACGCAGTATTTT. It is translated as CSVEEAGTDTQYF.

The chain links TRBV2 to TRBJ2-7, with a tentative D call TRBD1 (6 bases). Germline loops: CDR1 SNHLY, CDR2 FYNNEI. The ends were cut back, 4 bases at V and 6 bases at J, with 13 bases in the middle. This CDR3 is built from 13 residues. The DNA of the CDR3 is TGTGCCAGCAGTGTGTGGGCAGGGGTCGAGCAGTACTTC. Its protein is CASSVWAGVEQYF.

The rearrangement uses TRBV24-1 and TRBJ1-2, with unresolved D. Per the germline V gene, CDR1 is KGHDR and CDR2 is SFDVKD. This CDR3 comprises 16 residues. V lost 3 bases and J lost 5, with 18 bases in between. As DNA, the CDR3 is TGTGCCACCAGTGATCCGCGGGCCGCTGAACGATATGGCTACACCTTC. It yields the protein CATSDPRAAERYGYTF.

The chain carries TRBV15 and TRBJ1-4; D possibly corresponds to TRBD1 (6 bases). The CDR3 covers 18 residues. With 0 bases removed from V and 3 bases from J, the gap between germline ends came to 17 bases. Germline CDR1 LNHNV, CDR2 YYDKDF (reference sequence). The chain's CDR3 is CATSRERPQGLANEKLFF. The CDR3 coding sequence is TGTGCCACCAGCAGAGAACGGCCCCAGGGGTTGGCTAATGAAAAACTGTTTTTT.

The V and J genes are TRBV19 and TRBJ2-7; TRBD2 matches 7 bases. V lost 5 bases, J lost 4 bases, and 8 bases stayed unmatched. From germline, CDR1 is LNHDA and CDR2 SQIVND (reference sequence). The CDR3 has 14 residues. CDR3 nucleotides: TGTGCCAGTAGTGGTACGGGGGGTGGGTACGAGCAGTACTTC. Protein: CASSGTGGGYEQYF.

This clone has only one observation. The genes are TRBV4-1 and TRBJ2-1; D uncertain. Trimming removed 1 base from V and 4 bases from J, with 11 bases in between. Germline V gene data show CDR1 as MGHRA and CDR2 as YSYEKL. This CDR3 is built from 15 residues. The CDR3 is CASSQGAGQYNEQFF. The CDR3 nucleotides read TGCGCCAGCAGCCAAGGAGCAGGTCAGTACAATGAGCAGTTCTTC.

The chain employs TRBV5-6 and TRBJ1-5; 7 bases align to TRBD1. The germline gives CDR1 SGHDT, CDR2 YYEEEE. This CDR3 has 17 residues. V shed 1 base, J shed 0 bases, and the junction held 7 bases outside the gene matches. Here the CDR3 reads CASSLLKGQNSNQPQHF. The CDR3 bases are TGTGCCAGCAGCTTGTTAAAGGGACAGAATAGCAATCAGCCCCAGCATTTT.

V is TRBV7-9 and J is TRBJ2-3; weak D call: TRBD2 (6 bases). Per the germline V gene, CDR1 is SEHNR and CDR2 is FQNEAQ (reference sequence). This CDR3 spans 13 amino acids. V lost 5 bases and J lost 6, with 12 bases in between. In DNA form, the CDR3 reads TGTGCCAGCAGCCCGAATGGGGGGGATACGCAGTATTTT. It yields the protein CASSPNGGDTQYF. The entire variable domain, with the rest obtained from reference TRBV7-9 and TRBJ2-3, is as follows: DTGVSQNPRHKITKRGQNVTFRCDPISEHNRLYWYRQTLGQGPEFLTYFQNEAQLEKSRLLSDRFSAERPKGSFSTLEIQRTEQGDSAMYLCASSPNGGDTQYFGPGTRLTVL.

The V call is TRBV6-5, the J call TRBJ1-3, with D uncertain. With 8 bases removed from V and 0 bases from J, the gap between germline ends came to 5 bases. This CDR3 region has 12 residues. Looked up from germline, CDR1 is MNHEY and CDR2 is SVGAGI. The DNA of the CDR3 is TGTGCCAGCGATAGCTCTGGAAACACCATATATTTT. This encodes CASDSSGNTIYF.

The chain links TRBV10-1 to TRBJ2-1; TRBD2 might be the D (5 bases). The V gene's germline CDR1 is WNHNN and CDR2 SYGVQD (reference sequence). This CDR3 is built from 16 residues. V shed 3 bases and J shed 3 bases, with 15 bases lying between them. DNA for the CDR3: TGCGCCAGCAGTGATAACGGTTTAGGAGGCTACAATGAGCAGTTCTTC. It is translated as CASSDNGLGGYNEQFF.

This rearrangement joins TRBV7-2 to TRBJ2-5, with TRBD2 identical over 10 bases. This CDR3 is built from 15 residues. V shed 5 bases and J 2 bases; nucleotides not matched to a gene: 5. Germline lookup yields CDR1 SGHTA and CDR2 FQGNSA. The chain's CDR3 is CASSLQRGGQETQYF. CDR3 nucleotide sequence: TGTGCCAGCAGCCTGCAGCGGGGGGGACAAGAGACCCAGTACTTC.